This T cell receptor beta chain was recorded in a study of shared clonotypes between healthy human individuals. V dropped 7 bases and J dropped 2; count of bases not matched to a gene: 5. The CDR3 has 14 residues. Germline CDR1 SNHLY, CDR2 FYNNEI. A split of CD4+ cells into CD45RA+ naive and CD45RA-negative memory subsets was performed. Every immunoSEQ plate was one replicate of a subset's evenly spread DNA. TCRdb's copy holds only in-frame clones and misses some; the assay was immunoSEQ multiplex PCR. Here the sample spans nearly 750,000 clones, approximately 77% being singletons. Input material: memory CD4+ T cells sorted from blood. Indicated subset: CD45RA-negative fraction. The clonotype originates from a woman in her twenties or thirties in good health. The V call is TRBV2, the J call TRBJ2-3, with 8 nucleotides matching TRBD2. The CDR3 region is CASKERETTDTQYF. The CDR3 DNA is TGTGCCAGCAAGGAGCGGGAGACCACAGATACGCAGTATTTT.